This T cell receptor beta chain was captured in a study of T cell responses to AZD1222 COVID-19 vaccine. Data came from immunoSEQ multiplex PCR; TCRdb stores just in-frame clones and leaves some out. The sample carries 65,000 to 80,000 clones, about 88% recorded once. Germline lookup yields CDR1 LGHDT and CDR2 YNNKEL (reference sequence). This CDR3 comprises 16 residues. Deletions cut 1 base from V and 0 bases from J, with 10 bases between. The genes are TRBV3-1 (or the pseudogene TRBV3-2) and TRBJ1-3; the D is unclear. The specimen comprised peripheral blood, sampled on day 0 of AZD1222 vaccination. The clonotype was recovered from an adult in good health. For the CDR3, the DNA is TGTGCCAGCAGCCAAGGAAAGACCCACTCTGGAAACACCATATATTTT. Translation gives CASSQGKTHSGNTIYF.